The clone carrying this T cell receptor (beta chain) was observed a few times. Its antigen is unidentified. The V segment lost 4 bases and the J segment 3 bases; nucleotides outside the gene matches: 8. The length of the CDR3 is 16 residues. Germline V gene lookup returns CDR1 SEHNR and CDR2 FQNEAQ (reference sequence). Arm-PCR of CDR3 regions and iRepertoire HTBI primers were the basis on which TCR beta libraries were built. TCRdb processed the multiplex PCR reads anew with MiXCR; each CDR3 protein has one entry. The profile shows roughly 300,000 distinct CDR3 sequences, around 20% of them singletons. This record comes from a study of regulatory T cells in long-lasting Graves disease. Study-wide findings and caveats: Persistent patients had a count of shared public clonotypes (approximately 2,700) that exceeded that of new patients (almost 1,000). With persistent disease, TRBV28, TRBJ1-2 and TRBJ2-5 were the favored segments. For persistent Graves' patients, TCR diversity was lower than for newly diagnosed ones.

Time point specified: persistent/refractory GD, antithyroid drugs over 5 years with positive TRAb. The TCR library was made from RNA that had been extracted from PBMCs in TRIzol. The TCR sequence derives from a female donor with Graves disease. The genes are TRBV7-9 and TRBJ1-5, with TRBD1 identical over 8 bases. The sequenced sample was peripheral blood mononuclear cells (PBMCs), obtained when the disease was refractory, from a patient treated with antithyroid drugs. The CDR3 spells CASSSQGAGVNQPQHF. CDR3 DNA sequence: TGTGCCAGCAGCTCTCAGGGGGCTGGGGTCAATCAGCCCCAGCATTTT.